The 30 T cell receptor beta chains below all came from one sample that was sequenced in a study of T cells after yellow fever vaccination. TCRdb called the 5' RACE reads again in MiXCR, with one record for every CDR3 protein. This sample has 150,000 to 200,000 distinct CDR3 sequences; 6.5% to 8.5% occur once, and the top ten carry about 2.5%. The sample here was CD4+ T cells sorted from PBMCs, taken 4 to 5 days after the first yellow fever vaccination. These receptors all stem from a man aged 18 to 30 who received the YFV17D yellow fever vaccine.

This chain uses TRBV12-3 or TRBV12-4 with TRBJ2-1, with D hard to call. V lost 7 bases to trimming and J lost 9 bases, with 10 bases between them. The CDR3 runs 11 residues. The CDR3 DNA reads TGTGCCAGCACCCGGCTGGGTGAGCAGTTCTTC. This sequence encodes CASTRLGEQFF.

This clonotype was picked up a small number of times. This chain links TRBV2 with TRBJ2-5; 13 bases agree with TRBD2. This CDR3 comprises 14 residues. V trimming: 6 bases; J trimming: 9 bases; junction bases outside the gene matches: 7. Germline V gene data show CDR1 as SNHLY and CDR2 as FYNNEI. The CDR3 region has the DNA TGTGCCAGCAGCGGGACTAGCGGGGCCACCCCCCAGTACTTC. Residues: CASSGTSGATPQYF.

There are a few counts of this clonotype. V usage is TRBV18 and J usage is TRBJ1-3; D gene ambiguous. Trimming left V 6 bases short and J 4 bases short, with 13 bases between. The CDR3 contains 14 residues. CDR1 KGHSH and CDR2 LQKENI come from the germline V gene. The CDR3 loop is CASSQRERGNTIYF. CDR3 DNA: TGTGCCAGCTCCCAAAGGGAGCGAGGAAACACCATATATTTT.

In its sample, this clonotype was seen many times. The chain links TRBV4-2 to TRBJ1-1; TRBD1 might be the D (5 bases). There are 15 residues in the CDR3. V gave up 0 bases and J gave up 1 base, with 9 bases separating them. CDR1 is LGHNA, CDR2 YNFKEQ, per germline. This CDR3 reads CASSQDAGKNTEAFF. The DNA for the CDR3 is TGTGCCAGCAGCCAAGATGCAGGGAAGAACACTGAAGCTTTCTTT.

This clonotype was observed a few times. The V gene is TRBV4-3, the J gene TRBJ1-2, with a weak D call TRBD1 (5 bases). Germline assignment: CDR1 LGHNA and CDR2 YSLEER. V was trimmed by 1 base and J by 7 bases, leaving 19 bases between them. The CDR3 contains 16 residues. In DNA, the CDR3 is TGCGCCAGCAGCCAAGCCGGGGGTCCAACGTTTCGTGGCTACACCTTC. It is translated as CASSQAGGPTFRGYTF.

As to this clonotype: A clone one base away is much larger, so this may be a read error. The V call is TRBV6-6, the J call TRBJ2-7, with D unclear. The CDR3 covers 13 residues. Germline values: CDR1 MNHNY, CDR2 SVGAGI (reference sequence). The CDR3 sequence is CASCYVSGLEQYF. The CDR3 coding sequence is TGTGCCAGCTGTTACGTTTCGGGCCTCGAGCAGTACTTC.

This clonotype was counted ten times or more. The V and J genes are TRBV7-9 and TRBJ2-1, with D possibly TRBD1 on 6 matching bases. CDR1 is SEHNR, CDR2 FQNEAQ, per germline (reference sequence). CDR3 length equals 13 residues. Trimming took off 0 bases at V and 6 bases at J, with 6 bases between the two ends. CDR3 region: CASSLAGGNEQFF. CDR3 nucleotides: TGTGCCAGCAGCTTAGCAGGGGGCAATGAGCAGTTCTTC.

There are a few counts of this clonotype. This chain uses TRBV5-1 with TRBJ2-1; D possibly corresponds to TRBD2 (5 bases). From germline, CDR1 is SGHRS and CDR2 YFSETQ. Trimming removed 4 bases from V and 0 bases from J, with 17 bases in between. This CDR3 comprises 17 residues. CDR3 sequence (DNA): TGCGCCAGCAGCCCCAGGACTTCCGCGAGCTCCTACAATGAGCAGTTCTTC. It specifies CASSPRTSASSYNEQFF.

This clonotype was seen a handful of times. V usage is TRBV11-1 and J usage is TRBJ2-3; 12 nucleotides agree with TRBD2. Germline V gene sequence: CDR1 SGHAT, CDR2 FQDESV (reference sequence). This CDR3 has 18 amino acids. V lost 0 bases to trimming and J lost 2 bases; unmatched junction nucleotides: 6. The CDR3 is CASSLARLAGDPTDTQYF. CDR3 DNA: TGTGCCAGCAGCTTAGCAAGACTAGCGGGAGACCCCACAGATACGCAGTATTTT.

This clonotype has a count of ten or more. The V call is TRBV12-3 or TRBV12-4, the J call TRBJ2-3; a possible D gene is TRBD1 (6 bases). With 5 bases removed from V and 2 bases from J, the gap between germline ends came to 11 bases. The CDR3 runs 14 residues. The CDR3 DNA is TGTGCCAGCAGTCCCGGACAGTTCACAGATACGCAGTATTTT. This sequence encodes CASSPGQFTDTQYF.

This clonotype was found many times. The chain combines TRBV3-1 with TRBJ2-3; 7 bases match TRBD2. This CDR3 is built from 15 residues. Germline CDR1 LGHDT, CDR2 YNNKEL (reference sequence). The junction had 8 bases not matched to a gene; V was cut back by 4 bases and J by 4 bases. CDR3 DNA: TGTGCCAGCAGCCCCTGGGGGGGAGCGTCAGATACGCAGTATTTT. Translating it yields CASSPWGGASDTQYF.

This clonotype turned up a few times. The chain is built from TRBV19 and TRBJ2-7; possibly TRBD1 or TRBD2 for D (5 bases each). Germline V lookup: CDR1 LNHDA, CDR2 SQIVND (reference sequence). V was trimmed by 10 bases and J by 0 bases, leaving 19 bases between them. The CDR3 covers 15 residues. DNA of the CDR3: TGTGCCACGAAAAGGGGACGGACAAGCTCCTACGAGCAGTACTTC. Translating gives CATKRGRTSSYEQYF.

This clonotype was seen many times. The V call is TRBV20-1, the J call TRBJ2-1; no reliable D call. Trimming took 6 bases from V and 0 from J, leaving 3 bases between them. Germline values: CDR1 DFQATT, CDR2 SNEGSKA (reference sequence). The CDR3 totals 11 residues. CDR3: CSADSYNEQFF. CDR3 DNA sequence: TGCAGTGCAGACTCCTACAATGAGCAGTTCTTC.

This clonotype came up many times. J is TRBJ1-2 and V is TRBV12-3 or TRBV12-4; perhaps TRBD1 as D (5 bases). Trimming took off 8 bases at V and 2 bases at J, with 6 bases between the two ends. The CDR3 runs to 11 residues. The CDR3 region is CASWGNYGYTF. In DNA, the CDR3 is TGTGCCAGCTGGGGGAACTATGGCTACACCTTC.

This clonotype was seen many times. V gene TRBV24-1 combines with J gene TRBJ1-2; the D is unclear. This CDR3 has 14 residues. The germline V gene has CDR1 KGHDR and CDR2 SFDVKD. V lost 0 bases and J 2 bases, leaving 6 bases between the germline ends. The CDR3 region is CATSDLVRNYGYTF. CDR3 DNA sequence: TGTGCCACCAGTGATTTGGTCCGAAACTATGGCTACACCTTC.

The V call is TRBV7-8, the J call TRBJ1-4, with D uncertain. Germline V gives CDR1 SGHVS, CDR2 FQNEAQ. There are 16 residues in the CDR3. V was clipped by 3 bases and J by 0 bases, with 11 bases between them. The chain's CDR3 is CASSLKTDSTNEKLFF. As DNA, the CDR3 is TGTGCCAGCAGCTTGAAGACCGATTCAACTAATGAAAAACTGTTTTTT.

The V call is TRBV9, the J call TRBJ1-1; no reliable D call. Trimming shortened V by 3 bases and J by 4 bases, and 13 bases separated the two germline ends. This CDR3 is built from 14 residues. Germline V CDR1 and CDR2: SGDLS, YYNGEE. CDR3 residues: CASSGTGWGTEAFF. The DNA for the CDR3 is TGTGCCAGCAGCGGAACCGGATGGGGCACTGAAGCTTTCTTT.

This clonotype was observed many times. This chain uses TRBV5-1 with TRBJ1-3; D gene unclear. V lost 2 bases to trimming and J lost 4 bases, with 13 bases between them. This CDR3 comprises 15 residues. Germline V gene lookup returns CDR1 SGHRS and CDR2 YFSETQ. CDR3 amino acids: CASSLENGSGNTIYF. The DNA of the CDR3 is TGCGCCAGCAGCTTAGAGAACGGCTCGGGAAACACCATATATTTT.

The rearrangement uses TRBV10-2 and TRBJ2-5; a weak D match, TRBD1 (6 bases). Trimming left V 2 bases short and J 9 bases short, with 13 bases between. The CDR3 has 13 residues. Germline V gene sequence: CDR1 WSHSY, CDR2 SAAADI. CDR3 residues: CASSEQGPGSQYF. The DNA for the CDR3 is TGCGCCAGCAGTGAGCAGGGGCCGGGGTCCCAGTACTTC.

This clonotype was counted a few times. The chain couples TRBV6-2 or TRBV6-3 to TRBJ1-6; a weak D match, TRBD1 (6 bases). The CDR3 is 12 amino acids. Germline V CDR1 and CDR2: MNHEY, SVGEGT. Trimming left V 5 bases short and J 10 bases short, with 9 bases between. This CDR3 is CASSPGQSPLHF. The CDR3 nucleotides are TGTGCCAGCAGTCCCGGACAGTCACCCCTCCACTTT.

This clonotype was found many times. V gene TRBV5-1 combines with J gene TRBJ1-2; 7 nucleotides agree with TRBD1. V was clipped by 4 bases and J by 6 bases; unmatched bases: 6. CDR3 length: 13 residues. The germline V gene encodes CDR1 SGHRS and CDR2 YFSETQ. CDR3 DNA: TGCGCCAGCAGCACAGGGGACCGGGATGGCTACACCTTC. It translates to CASSTGDRDGYTF.

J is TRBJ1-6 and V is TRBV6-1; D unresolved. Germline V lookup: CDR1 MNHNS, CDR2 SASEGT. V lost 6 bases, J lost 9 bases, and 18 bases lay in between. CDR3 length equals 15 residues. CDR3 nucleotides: TGTGCCAGCAGCCTTGTGGGAGGCACCCGTTCACCCCTCCACTTT. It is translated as CASSLVGGTRSPLHF.

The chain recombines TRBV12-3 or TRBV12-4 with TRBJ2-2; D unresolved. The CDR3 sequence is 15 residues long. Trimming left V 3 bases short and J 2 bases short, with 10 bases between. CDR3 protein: CASSFPTANTGELFF. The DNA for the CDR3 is TGTGCCAGCAGTTTCCCCACAGCAAACACCGGGGAGCTGTTTTTT.

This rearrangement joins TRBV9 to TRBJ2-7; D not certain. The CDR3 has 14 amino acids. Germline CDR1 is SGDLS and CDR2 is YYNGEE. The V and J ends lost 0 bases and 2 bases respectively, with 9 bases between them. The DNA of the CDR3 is TGTGCCAGCAGCGTAGCTAGTCACACCTACGAGCAGTACTTC. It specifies CASSVASHTYEQYF. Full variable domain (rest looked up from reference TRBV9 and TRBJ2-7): DSGVTQTPKHLITATGQRVTLRCSPRSGDLSVYWYQQSLDQGLQFLIQYYNGEERAKGNILERFSAQQFPDLHSELNLSSLELGDSALYFCASSVASHTYEQYFGPGTRLTVT.

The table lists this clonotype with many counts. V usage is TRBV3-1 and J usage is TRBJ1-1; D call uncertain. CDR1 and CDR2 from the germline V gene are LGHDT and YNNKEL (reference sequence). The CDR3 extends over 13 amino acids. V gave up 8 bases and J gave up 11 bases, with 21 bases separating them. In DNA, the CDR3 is TGTGCCAGCGGCCCAGACGTAGATTCGATTGCTTTCTTT. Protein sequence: CASGPDVDSIAFF.

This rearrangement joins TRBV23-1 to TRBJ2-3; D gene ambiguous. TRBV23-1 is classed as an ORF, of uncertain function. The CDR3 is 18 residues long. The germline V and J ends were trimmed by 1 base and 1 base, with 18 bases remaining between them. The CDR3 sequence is CASSQLVSDLKCTDTQYF. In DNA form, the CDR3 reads TGCGCCAGCAGTCAATTAGTTTCGGATTTGAAGTGCACAGATACGCAGTATTTT.

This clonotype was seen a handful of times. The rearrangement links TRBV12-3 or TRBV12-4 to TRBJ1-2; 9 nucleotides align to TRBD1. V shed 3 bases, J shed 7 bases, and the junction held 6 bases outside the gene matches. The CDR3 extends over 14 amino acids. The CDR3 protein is CASSFTGTGSGYTF. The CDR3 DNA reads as TGTGCCAGCAGTTTTACCGGGACAGGGTCTGGCTACACCTTC.

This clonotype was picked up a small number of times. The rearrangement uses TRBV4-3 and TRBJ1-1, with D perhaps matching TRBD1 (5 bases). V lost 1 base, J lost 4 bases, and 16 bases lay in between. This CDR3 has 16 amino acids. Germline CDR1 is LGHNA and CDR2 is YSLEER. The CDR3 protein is CASSQARGRRGTEAFF. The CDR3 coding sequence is TGCGCCAGCAGCCAAGCCAGAGGGCGGAGGGGCACTGAAGCTTTCTTT.

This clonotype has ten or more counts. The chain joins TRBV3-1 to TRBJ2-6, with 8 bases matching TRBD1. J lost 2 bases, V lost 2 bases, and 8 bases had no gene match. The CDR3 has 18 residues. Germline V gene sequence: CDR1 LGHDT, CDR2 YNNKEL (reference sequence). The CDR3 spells CASSQLSRGLPGANVLTF. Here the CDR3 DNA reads TGTGCCAGCAGCCAACTCTCCAGGGGGCTGCCTGGGGCCAACGTCCTGACTTTC.

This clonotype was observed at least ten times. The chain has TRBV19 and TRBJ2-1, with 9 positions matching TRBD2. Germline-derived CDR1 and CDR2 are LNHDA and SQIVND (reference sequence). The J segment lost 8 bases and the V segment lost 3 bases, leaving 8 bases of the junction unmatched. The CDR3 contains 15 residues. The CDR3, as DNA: TGTGCCAGTAGTATCAGGCGGGGGGGCAGGGATGAGCAGTTCTTC. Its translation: CASSIRRGGRDEQFF.